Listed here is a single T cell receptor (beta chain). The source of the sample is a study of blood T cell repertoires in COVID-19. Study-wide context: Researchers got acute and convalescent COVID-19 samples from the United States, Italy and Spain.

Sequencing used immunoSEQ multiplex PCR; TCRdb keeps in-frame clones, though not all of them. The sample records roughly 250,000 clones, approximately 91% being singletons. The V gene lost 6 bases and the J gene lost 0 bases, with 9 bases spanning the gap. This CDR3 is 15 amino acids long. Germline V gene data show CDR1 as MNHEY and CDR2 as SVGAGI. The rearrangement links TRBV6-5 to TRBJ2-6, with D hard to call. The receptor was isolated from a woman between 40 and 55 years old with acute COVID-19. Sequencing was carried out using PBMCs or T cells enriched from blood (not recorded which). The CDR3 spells CASRAKSSGANVLTF. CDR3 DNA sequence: TGTGCCAGCAGGGCAAAAAGCTCTGGGGCCAACGTCCTGACTTTC.